The rows below give T cell receptor beta chains drawn from one sample of a study of T cells in Graves' hyperthyroidism and ophthalmopathy. MiXCR, applied by TCRdb to the multiplex PCR reads, yields one record per CDR3 protein. The sample records a few hundred thousand distinct CDR3 sequences, around a fifth being singletons. The specimen was blood. The receptor set was obtained from a woman in her 70s with Graves' ophthalmopathy. CDR3s include the opening cysteine and the closing phenylalanine or tryptophan. D genes are given only for firm matches. Only some rows state a clone size, as once, few, many or a class for expanded clones.

CDR3 DNA	CDR3 protein	J gene	clone size	D gene	V gene
TGTGCCAGCAGCTTTCCCTTACAGGGAACCGGGGAGCTGTTTTTT	CASSFPLQGTGELFF	TRBJ2-2	few	-	TRBV7-9
TGTGCCAGCAGTACACCAATCAAGACAGGGAGCACCGGGGAGCTGTTTTTT	CASSTPIKTGSTGELFF	TRBJ2-2	-	TRBD1	TRBV2
TGTGCCAGCAGCGTAGGGGCCCTAGGGAATCAGCCCCAGCATTTT	CASSVGALGNQPQHF	TRBJ1-5	few	-	TRBV9
TGTGCCAGCAGTTCCCCTTCGGGGCCCGAAACTGAAGCTTTCTTT	CASSSPSGPETEAFF	TRBJ1-1	many	-	TRBV6-1
TGTGCCAGTAGTATCACTCGACAGGGGTTCCGCAATCAGCCCCAGCATTTT	CASSITRQGFRNQPQHF	TRBJ1-5	few	TRBD1	TRBV19
TGTGCCAGCAGCCACAGCGGGGGGTTGGAGACTGAAGCTTTCTTT	CASSHSGGLETEAFF	TRBJ1-1	-	-	TRBV3-1
TGTGCCAGCACCCGGGACAGCCACACAGATACGCAGTATTTT	CASTRDSHTDTQYF	TRBJ2-3	many	TRBD1	TRBV2
TGTGCCAGCCTAGCGGGGGGCACAGATACGCAGTATTTT	CASLAGGTDTQYF	TRBJ2-3	-	TRBD2	TRBV6-2/TRBV6-3
TGTGCCAGCAGCTCTGACAGGGGAGGATATGGCTACACCTTC	CASSSDRGGYGYTF	TRBJ1-2	-	TRBD1	TRBV5-4
TGTGCCAGTAGCCACGGGGGCTCTGGGGCCAACGTCCTGACTTTC	CASSHGGSGANVLTF	TRBJ2-6	-	-	TRBV19
TGTGCCAGCAGCCAAGGGACAGAGAATAATTCACCCCTCCACTTT	CASSQGTENNSPLHF	TRBJ1-6	-	-	TRBV3-1
TGCAGCGTTGAAGACTGGGGGTTTCATGGCTACACCTTC	CSVEDWGFHGYTF	TRBJ1-2	-	-	TRBV29-1
TGTGCCAGCAGCTTACAGGGTACCATGAACACTGAAGCTTTCTTT	CASSLQGTMNTEAFF	TRBJ1-1	few	-	TRBV7-9
TGTGCCAGCAGTTCGGAGGCGCGCACAGATACGCAGTATTTT	CASSSEARTDTQYF	TRBJ2-3	few	-	TRBV7-3
TGTGCCAGTCGGACAGAAACAATGAACACTGAAGCTTTCTTT	CASRTETMNTEAFF	TRBJ1-1	-	-	TRBV2
TGTGCCAGCAGTTTACCCCGGGACGGGGAGACCCAGTACTTC	CASSLPRDGETQYF	TRBJ2-5	-	-	TRBV12-3/TRBV12-4
TGTGCCAGCAGTGCCGGACAGGGGGTGATCACAGATACGCAGTATTTT	CASSAGQGVITDTQYF	TRBJ2-3	few	TRBD1	TRBV12-3/TRBV12-4
TGCAGCGTTGACAGGGGTGGTGGGGAGACCCAGTACTTC	CSVDRGGGETQYF	TRBJ2-5	many	-	TRBV29-1
TGCAGTGCTAGAGATCCGGCCGGAGCTAACTATGGCTACACCTTC	CSARDPAGANYGYTF	TRBJ1-2	-	-	TRBV20-1
TGTGCCAGCACCCGCGGGACAGGGGCTGGCTACACCTTC	CASTRGTGAGYTF	TRBJ1-2	-	TRBD1	TRBV7-9
TGTGCCAGCAGTGATCCGGGGGCGCGTCATGAGCAGTTCTTC	CASSDPGARHEQFF	TRBJ2-1	many	-	TRBV2
TGCAGCGTTGAGGCCTACTACGAGCAGTACTTC	CSVEAYYEQYF	TRBJ2-7	few	-	TRBV29-1
TGTGCCAGCAGCCAATCCGGATCCAACTATGGCTACACCTTC	CASSQSGSNYGYTF	TRBJ1-2	-	-	TRBV9
TGTGCCAGCAGCGTAGTGGGGGCGGACACTGAAGCTTTCTTT	CASSVVGADTEAFF	TRBJ1-1	few	-	TRBV9
TGCAGCGTACCCGGGACTAGCGGGAGTCCAGATACGCAGTATTTT	CSVPGTSGSPDTQYF	TRBJ2-3	many	TRBD2	TRBV29-1
TGTGCCGGCAATAGACTAGCGGGAGTGACAGATACGCAGTATTTT	CAGNRLAGVTDTQYF	TRBJ2-3	-	TRBD2	TRBV12-3/TRBV12-4
TGTGCCAGCAGCCCCGGGACTAGCGGGAGGAGGGGAGAGACCCAGTACTTC	CASSPGTSGRRGETQYF	TRBJ2-5	-	TRBD2	TRBV7-9